The 18 T cell receptor beta chains given below trace back to one sample, sequenced in a study of T cells after yellow fever vaccination. TCRdb ran MiXCR on the 5' RACE reads and lists one entry per CDR3 protein. Of 100,000 to 150,000 distinct CDR3 sequences in the sample, approximately 9% were seen once. Sequencing used CD8+ T cells sorted from PBMCs, obtained on the day of the yellow fever booster vaccination. These TCRs come from a man aged 18 to 30 who received the YFV17D yellow fever vaccine.

In this sample, this clonotype turned up many times. The chain couples TRBV10-3 to TRBJ1-1; D perhaps matches TRBD1 (6 bases). Trimming removed 2 bases at V and 5 bases at J, with 21 bases between. In germline, CDR1 is ENHRY, CDR2 SYGVKD. The CDR3 has 17 amino acids. In nucleotides, the CDR3 is TGTGCCATCAGTGAGCCCACGATAACAGGGAGGAGGACTGAAGCTTTCTTT. Its protein is CAISEPTITGRRTEAFF.

This clonotype has at least ten counts. In nucleotides, the CDR3 is TGTGCCAGCAGTTACTCAGGGTCTAGGCCTACGCAGTATTTT. It specifies CASSYSGSRPTQYF. The chain has TRBV6-5 and TRBJ2-3, with D hard to call. Germline V lookup: CDR1 MNHEY, CDR2 SVGAGI. The V end lost 0 bases, the J end lost 8 bases, and 12 bases lay between the germline ends. This CDR3 is 14 amino acids long.

At least ten counts were recorded for this clonotype. The CDR3 region is CAISESEGAQPQHF. DNA of the CDR3: TGTGCCATCAGTGAGTCTGAGGGGGCTCAGCCCCAGCATTTT. V usage is TRBV10-3 and J usage is TRBJ1-5, with 7 nucleotides matching TRBD1. V was clipped by 0 bases and J by 6 bases; unmatched bases: 2. CDR3 length equals 14 residues. The germline gives CDR1 ENHRY, CDR2 SYGVKD.

The chain joins TRBV29-1 to TRBJ2-3; the D call may be TRBD1 or TRBD2 (5 bases each). V dropped 0 bases and J dropped 4 bases, with 14 bases sitting between them. Germline lookup yields CDR1 SQVTM and CDR2 ANQGSEA. The CDR3 sequence is 15 residues long. For the CDR3, the DNA is TGCAGCGTTGAAGATCGGGGCAGGGTCGCAGATACGCAGTATTTT. This gives the protein CSVEDRGRVADTQYF.

In its sample, this clonotype was seen a few times. V gene TRBV4-3 combines with J gene TRBJ2-3, with 10 bases that match TRBD2. Per germline, CDR1 LGHNA and CDR2 YSLEER. This CDR3 is 16 amino acids long. V lost 4 bases and J lost 6; bases outside the gene matches: 10. The CDR3 protein is CASSRGNSGGTDTQYF. The CDR3 DNA is TGCGCCAGCAGCCGAGGAAATAGCGGGGGGACGGATACGCAGTATTTT.

V gene TRBV6-5 combines with J gene TRBJ2-2, with D possibly matching TRBD2 (6 bases). The germline V gene encodes CDR1 MNHEY and CDR2 SVGAGI. Trimming shortened V by 2 bases and J by 6 bases, and 7 bases separated the two germline ends. This CDR3 has 13 amino acids. The CDR3 loop is CASSYGGSGELFF. The CDR3 DNA reads TGTGCCAGCAGTTACGGGGGGTCCGGGGAGCTGTTTTTT.

This clonotype was recorded at least ten times. The CDR3 nucleotides read TGCAGTGCTAAAGGCTCTAGCGGGGACACCGGGGAGCTGTTTTTT. The encoded protein is CSAKGSSGDTGELFF. The chain carries TRBV20-1 and TRBJ2-2; 9 bases fit TRBD2. V lost 4 bases to trimming and J lost 3 bases; unmatched junction nucleotides: 6. Germline CDR1 and CDR2: DFQATT and SNEGSKA (reference sequence). The CDR3 sequence is 15 residues long.

This sequence joins TRBV11-2 and TRBJ2-7, with D possibly matching TRBD2 (7 bases). The CDR3 spans 19 residues. Trimming pared 3 bases from V and 0 bases from J, leaving 24 bases between. Per germline, CDR1 SGHAT and CDR2 FQNNGV. The chain's CDR3 is CASSLRGGGGEGPSYEQYV. Here the CDR3 DNA reads TGTGCCAGCAGCTTGCGGGGAGGGGGAGGGGAGGGACCCTCCTACGAGCAGTACGTC.

This clonotype was seen only a few times. Mismatch with germline at one junction end may stem from a read error. This sequence joins TRBV4-3 and TRBJ2-4; D not resolved. In germline, CDR1 is LGHNA, CDR2 YSLEER. This CDR3 region has 11 residues. CDR3 coding DNA: TGCGCCAGCAGCCAAGCCGGATATTACTCCTTC. The encoded protein is CASSQAGYYSF.

The chain links TRBV30 to TRBJ2-7; unclear D gene. CDR1 GTSNPN and CDR2 SVGIG come from the germline V gene (reference sequence). Trimming took 5 bases from V and 3 from J, leaving 8 bases between them. The CDR3 spans 11 residues. As DNA, the CDR3 is TGTGCCTGGTCGGACGGCTACGAGCAGTACTTC. Residues: CAWSDGYEQYF. The whole variable domain, remainder taken from reference TRBV30 and TRBJ2-7, is SQTIHQWPATLVQPVGSPLSLECTVEGTSNPNLYWYRQAAGRGLQLLFYSVGIGQISSEVPQNLSASRPQDRQFILSSKKLLLSDSGFYLCAWSDGYEQYFGPGTRLTVT.

This clonotype has just a few counts. V is TRBV18 and J is TRBJ2-2; D is perhaps TRBD1 (6 bases). The CDR3 loop spans 16 amino acids. Germline V gene sequence: CDR1 KGHSH, CDR2 LQKENI. V was shortened by 1 base and J by 5 bases, with 14 bases between the two germline ends. The CDR3 loop reads CASSPQGVVQTGELFF. CDR3 coding DNA: TGTGCCAGCTCACCACAGGGGGTTGTCCAAACCGGGGAGCTGTTTTTT.

This clonotype was seen a few times. The chain links TRBV30 to TRBJ1-5; TRBD1 is a possible D gene (5 bases). V gave up 5 bases and J gave up 2 bases, with 10 bases separating them. In germline, CDR1 is GTSNPN, CDR2 SVGIG (reference sequence). The CDR3 length is 13 residues. This CDR3 reads CAWGGEGNQPQHF. The CDR3 DNA reads TGTGCCTGGGGAGGGGAGGGCAATCAGCCCCAGCATTTT.

This clonotype was seen repeatedly, ten times or more. This chain links TRBV27 with TRBJ2-1; 7 bases line up with TRBD1. V shed 6 bases and J 2 bases; nucleotides not matched to a gene: 7. Germline lookup yields CDR1 MNHEY and CDR2 SMNVEV (reference sequence). The CDR3 covers 15 residues. In DNA form, the CDR3 reads TGTGCCAGCAGCTTGGGGCAGGGGGCCTACAATGAGCAGTTCTTC. Translation: CASSLGQGAYNEQFF.

V gene TRBV20-1 combines with J gene TRBJ2-7; no firm D call. Per the germline V gene, CDR1 is DFQATT and CDR2 is SNEGSKA (reference sequence). Trimming removed 0 bases at V and 1 base at J, with 13 bases between. The CDR3 spans 15 residues. CDR3 DNA sequence: TGCAGTGCTAGAGATCATGGCAGTCTTTCCTACGAGCAGTACTTC. Amino acids: CSARDHGSLSYEQYF.

The table lists this clonotype with many counts. A much larger clone lies a single base off, so this may be a read error. The chain combines TRBV7-9 with TRBJ2-4, with 7 bases that match TRBD2. Germline trimming cut 1 base from V and 4 bases from J; bases unmatched to any gene: 4. The CDR3 sequence is 15 residues long. Germline loops: CDR1 SEHNR, CDR2 FQNEAQ (reference sequence). The CDR3 coding sequence is TGTGCCAGCAGCTTAGTGCAGCGGGAAAAAAACATTCAGTACTTC. Translating it yields CASSLVQREKNIQYF.

This clonotype appeared a few times. The chain combines TRBV9 with TRBJ2-1, with D perhaps matching TRBD1 or TRBD2 (5 bases each). With 2 bases removed from V and 2 bases from J, the gap between germline ends came to 8 bases. This CDR3 region has 14 residues. Per germline, CDR1 SGDLS and CDR2 YYNGEE. CDR3 DNA sequence: TGTGCCAGCAGCGTTCAGGGAGCCTACAATGAGCAGTTCTTC. It is translated as CASSVQGAYNEQFF.

This clonotype was detected a few times. The J gene is TRBJ1-5, the V gene TRBV12-3 or TRBV12-4; 8 bases line up with TRBD1. The ends lost 8 bases at V and 6 bases at J; junction bases unmatched: 9. The CDR3 spans 14 residues. The CDR3 sequence is CASGQDRVRQPQHF. CDR3 DNA: TGTGCCAGCGGTCAGGACAGGGTGCGTCAGCCCCAGCATTTT.

In this sample, this clonotype turned up many times. This chain connects TRBV20-1 to TRBJ2-2; possibly TRBD2 for D (6 bases). Deletions cut 3 bases from V and 6 bases from J, with 11 bases between. The CDR3 totals 13 residues. The germline gives CDR1 DFQATT, CDR2 SNEGSKA (reference sequence). CDR3 loop: CSASVGGPGELFF. CDR3 sequence (DNA): TGCAGTGCTAGCGTGGGGGGACCCGGGGAGCTGTTTTTT.